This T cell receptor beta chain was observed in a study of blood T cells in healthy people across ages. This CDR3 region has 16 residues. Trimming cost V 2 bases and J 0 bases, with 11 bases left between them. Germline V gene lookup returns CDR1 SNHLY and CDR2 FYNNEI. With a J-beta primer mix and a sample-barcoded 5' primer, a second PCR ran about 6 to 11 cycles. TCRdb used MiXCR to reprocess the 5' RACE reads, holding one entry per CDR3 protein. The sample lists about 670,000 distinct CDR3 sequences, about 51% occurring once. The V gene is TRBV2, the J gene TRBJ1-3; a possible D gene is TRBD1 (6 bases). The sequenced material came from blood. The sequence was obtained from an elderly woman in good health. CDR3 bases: TGTGCCAGCAGTGAAAACAGGGCGCTCTCTGGAAACACCATATATTTT. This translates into CASSENRALSGNTIYF.